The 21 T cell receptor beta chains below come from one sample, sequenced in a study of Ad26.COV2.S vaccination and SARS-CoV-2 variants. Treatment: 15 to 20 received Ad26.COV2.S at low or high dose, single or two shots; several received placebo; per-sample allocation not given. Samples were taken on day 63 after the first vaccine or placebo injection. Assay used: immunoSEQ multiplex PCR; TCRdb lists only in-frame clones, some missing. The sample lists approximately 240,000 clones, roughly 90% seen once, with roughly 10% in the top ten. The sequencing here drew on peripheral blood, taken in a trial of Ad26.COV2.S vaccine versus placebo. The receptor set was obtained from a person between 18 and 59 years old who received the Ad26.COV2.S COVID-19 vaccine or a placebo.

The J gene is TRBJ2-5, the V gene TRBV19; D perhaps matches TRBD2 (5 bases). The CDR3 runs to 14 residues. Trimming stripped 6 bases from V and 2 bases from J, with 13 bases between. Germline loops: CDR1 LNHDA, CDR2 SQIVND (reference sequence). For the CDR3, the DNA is TGTGCCAGTAGCGCGGGTCAGAGTCAAGAGACCCAGTACTTC. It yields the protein CASSAGQSQETQYF. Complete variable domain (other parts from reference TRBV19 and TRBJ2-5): DGGITQSPKYLFRKEGQNVTLSCEQNLNHDAMYWYRQDPGQGLRLIYYSQIVNDFQKGDIAEGYSVSREKKESFPLTVTSAQKNPTAFYLCASSAGQSQETQYFGPGTRLLVL.

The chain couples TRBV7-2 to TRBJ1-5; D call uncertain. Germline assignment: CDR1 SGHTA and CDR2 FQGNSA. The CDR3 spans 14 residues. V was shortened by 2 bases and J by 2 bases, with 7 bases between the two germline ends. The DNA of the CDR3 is TGTGCCAGCAGCTTAACAAGGGGCAATCAGCCCCAGCATTTT. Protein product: CASSLTRGNQPQHF.

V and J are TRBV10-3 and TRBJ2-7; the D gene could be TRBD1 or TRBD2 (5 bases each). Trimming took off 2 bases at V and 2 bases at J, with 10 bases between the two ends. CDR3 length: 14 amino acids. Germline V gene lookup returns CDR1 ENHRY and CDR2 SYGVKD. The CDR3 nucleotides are TGTGCCATCAGTGAGAGGGACGGAGCCTACGAGCAGTACTTC. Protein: CAISERDGAYEQYF.

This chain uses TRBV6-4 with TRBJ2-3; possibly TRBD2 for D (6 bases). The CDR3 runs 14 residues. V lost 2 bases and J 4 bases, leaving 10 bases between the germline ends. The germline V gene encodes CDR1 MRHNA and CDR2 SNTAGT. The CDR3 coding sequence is TGTGCCAGCAGTGACGGCGGGGTCTCAGATACGCAGTATTTT. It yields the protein CASSDGGVSDTQYF.

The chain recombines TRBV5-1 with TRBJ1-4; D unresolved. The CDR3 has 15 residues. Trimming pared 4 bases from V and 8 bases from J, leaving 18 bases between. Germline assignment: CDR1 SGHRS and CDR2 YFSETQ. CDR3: CASSSYRAEKEKLFF. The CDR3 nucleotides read TGCGCCAGCAGCAGCTACCGGGCAGAGAAGGAAAAACTGTTTTTT.

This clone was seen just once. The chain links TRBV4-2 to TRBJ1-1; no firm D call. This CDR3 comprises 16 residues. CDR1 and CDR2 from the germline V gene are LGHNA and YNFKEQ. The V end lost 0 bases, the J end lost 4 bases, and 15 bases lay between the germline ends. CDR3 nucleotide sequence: TGTGCCAGCAGCCAAGATCGGGGAGGCGGCGGCACTGAAGCTTTCTTT. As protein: CASSQDRGGGGTEAFF.

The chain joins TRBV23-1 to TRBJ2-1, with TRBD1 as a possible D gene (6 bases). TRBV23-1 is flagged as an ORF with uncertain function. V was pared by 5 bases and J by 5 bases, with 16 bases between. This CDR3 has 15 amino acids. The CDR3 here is CASSNSQGSDNEQFF. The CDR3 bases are TGCGCCAGCAGTAATAGTCAGGGGTCGGACAATGAGCAGTTCTTC.

The CDR3 DNA is TGTGCCAGCAGCTTGGGACAGGGTAATAATGAGCAGTTCTTC. Translation: CASSLGQGNNEQFF. V gene TRBV7-8 combines with J gene TRBJ2-1; 9 nucleotides line up with TRBD1. In germline, CDR1 is SGHVS, CDR2 FQNEAQ. Losses at the gene ends were 3 bases for V and 7 bases for J; bases not matched to a gene: 4. The CDR3 runs 14 residues.

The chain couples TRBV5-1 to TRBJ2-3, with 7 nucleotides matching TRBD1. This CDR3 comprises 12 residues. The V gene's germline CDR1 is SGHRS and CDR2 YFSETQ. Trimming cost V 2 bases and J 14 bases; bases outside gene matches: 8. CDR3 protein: CASSFDREKGYF. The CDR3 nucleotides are TGCGCCAGCAGCTTTGACAGGGAAAAAGGGTATTTT.

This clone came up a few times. CDR3 coding DNA: TGTGCCAGCCGCGACGCCGGGCAGCTCTATGGCTACACCTTC. Encoded protein: CASRDAGQLYGYTF. The gene calls are TRBV25-1 and TRBJ1-2; D gene ambiguous. The CDR3 runs 14 residues. The V gene lost 8 bases and the J gene lost 4 bases, with 17 bases spanning the gap. Germline V gene data show CDR1 as MGHDK and CDR2 as SYGVNS.

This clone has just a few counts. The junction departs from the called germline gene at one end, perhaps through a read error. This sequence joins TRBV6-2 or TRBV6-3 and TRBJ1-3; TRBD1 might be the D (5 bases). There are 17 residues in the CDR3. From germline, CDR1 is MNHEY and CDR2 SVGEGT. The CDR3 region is CASSPTAGPLSRNTIYF. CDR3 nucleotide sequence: TGTGCCAGCAGTCCGACGGCGGGACCCCTCTCTAGAAACACCATATATTTT.

CDR3: CASSLPPGNSKAFF. The CDR3 DNA sequence: TGTGCCAGCAGTTTACCCCCGGGAAACTCGAAAGCTTTCTTT. The gene calls are TRBV28 and TRBJ1-1; D not certain. V was pared by 2 bases and J by 9 bases, with 16 bases between. Germline V gives CDR1 MDHEN, CDR2 SYDVKM. The CDR3 has 14 residues.

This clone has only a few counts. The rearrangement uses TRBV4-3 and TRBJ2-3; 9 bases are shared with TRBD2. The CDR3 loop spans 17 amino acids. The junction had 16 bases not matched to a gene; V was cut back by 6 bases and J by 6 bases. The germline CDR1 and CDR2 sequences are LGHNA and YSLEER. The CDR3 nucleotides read TGCGCCAGCAGTCCCGATAAGGCGGGAGGGCCTCGGGATACGCAGTATTTT. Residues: CASSPDKAGGPRDTQYF.

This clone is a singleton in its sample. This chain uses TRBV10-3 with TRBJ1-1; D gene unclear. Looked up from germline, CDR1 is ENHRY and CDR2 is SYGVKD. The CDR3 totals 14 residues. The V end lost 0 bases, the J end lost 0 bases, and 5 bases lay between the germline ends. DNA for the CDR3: TGTGCCATCAGTGAGTCTGGGTTGAACACTGAAGCTTTCTTT. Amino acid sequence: CAISESGLNTEAFF.

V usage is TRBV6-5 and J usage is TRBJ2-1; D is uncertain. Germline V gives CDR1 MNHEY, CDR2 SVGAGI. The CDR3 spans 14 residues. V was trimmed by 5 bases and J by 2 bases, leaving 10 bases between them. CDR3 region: CASSRSQTYNEQFF. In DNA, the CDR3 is TGTGCCAGCAGTCGTAGTCAAACCTACAATGAGCAGTTCTTC.

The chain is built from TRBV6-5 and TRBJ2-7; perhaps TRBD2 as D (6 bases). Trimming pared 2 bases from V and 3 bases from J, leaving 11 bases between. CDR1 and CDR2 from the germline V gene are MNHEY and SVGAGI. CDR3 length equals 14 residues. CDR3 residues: CASSYGRINYEQYF. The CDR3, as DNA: TGTGCCAGCAGTTACGGGAGGATTAACTACGAGCAGTACTTC.

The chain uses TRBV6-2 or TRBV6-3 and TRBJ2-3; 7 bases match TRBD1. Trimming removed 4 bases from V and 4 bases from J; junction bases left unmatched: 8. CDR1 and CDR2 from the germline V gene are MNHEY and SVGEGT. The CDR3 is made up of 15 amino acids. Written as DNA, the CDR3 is TGTGCCAGCAGTTCAGGGGGAACCCTTCCAGATACGCAGTATTTT. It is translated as CASSSGGTLPDTQYF.

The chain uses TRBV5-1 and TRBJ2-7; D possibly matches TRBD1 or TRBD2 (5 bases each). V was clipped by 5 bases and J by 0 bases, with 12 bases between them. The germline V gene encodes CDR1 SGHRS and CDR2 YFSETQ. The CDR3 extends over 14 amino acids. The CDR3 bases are TGCGCCAGCAGTTCCCAGGGAGCCTCCTACGAGCAGTACTTC. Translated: CASSSQGASYEQYF. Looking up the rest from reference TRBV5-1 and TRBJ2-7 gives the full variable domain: KAGVTQTPRYLIKTRGQQVTLSCSPISGHRSVSWYQQTPGQGLQFLFEYFSETQRNKGNFPGRFSGRQFSNSRSEMNVSTLELGDSALYLCASSSQGASYEQYFGPGTRLTVT.

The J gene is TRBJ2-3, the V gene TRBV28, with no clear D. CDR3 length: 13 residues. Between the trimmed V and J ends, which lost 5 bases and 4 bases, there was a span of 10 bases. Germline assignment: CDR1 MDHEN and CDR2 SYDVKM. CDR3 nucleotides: TGTGCCAGCAGTAACGCCCGGGCAGATACGCAGTATTTT. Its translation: CASSNARADTQYF.

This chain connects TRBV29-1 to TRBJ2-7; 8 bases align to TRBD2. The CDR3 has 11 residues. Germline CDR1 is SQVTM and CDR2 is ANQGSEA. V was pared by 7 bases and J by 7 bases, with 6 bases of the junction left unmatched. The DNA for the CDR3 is TGCAGCGCCCAACGGGGGGGTGAGCAGTACTTC. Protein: CSAQRGGEQYF.

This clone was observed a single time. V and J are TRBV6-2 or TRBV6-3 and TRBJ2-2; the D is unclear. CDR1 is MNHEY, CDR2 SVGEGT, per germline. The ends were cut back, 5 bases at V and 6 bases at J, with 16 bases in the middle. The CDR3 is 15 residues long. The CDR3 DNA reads TGTGCCAGCAGTAACAACCTCGAAGTGTCCGGGGAGCTGTTTTTT. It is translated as CASSNNLEVSGELFF.